This T cell receptor beta chain stems from a study of response to subunit inactivated influenza vaccine. This clonotype showed up just a few times. Its specificity is not known. TCRdb reanalysed the RT-PCR reads using MiXCR and keeps one entry per CDR3 protein. The data contain approximately 730,000 distinct CDR3 sequences, approximately 15% of them singletons. The V end was cut by 6 bases, the J end by 5 bases, with 13 bases between. Per germline, CDR1 SGHNT and CDR2 YENEEA. The CDR3 covers 14 residues. General observations from the study: The authors put forward the suggestion that each seasonal influenza vaccination may bring in only a limited number of new T cells.

This receptor was obtained from a middle-aged man who received an inactivated influenza vaccine. The sample consisted of PBMCs from blood, taken around 15 days before vaccination. V is TRBV11-3 and J is TRBJ2-2; maybe TRBD1 (6 bases). The DNA for the CDR3 is TGTGCCAGCAGTCCACACAGGGATACCGGGGAGCTGTTTTTT. Protein: CASSPHRDTGELFF.